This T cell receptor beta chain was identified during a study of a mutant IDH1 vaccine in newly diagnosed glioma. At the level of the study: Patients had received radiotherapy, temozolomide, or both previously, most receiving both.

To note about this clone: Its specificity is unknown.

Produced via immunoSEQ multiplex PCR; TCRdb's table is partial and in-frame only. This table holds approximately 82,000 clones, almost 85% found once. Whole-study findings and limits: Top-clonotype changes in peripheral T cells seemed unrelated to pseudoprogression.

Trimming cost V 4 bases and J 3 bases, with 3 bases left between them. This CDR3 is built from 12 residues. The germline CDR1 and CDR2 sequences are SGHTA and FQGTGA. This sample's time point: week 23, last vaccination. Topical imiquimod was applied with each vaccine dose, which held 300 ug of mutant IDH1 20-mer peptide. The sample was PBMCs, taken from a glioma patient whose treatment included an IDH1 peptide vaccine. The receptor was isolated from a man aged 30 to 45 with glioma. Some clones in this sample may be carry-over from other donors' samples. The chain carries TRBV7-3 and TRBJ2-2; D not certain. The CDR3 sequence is CASSYDTGELFF. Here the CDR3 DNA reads TGTGCCAGCAGCTACGACACCGGGGAGCTGTTTTTT.